Shown below are 5 T cell receptor beta chains from a single sample sequenced in a study of blood T cell repertoires in COVID-19. Assay: immunoSEQ multiplex PCR; the TCRdb copy retains only in-frame clones and omits some. The sample carries around 380,000 clones, 80% to 90% recorded once. Source material: PBMCs or T cells enriched from blood (not recorded which). These receptors all stem from a man in his thirties or forties who had recovered from COVID-19.

J is TRBJ2-7 and V is TRBV19, with D hard to call. The CDR3 length is 11 residues. V was trimmed by 5 bases and J by 3 bases, leaving 5 bases between them. Germline V gene lookup returns CDR1 LNHDA and CDR2 SQIVND (reference sequence). The CDR3 nucleotides are TGTGCCAGTAGTGTCCGCTACGAGCAGTACTTC. Amino acids: CASSVRYEQYF.

This rearrangement joins TRBV19 to TRBJ2-1; 9 nucleotides line up with TRBD1. CDR3 length: 14 residues. Trimming at V came to 2 bases and at J to 9 bases, leaving 5 bases not matched to a gene. CDR1 is LNHDA and CDR2 is SQIVND in the germline V gene (reference sequence). CDR3 region: CASSISGQGVEQFF. The DNA for the CDR3 is TGTGCCAGTAGTATATCGGGACAGGGTGTTGAGCAGTTCTTC.

V usage is TRBV30 and J usage is TRBJ1-4; D perhaps matches TRBD1 (6 bases). This CDR3 region has 13 residues. Per the germline V gene, CDR1 is GTSNPN and CDR2 is SVGIG (reference sequence). V dropped 6 bases and J dropped 5 bases, with 13 bases sitting between them. This chain's CDR3 is CACAGTGNEKLFF. The CDR3 coding sequence is TGTGCCTGTGCAGGAACAGGGAATGAAAAACTGTTTTTT.

The V and J genes are TRBV27 and TRBJ2-7; 8 bases are a match to TRBD1. The CDR3 totals 16 residues. With V trimmed by 2 bases and J by 3 bases, 9 bases remained unmatched. CDR1 MNHEY and CDR2 SMNVEV come from the germline V gene (reference sequence). The CDR3 region is CASSLTGQGLFYEQYF. CDR3 DNA: TGTGCCAGCAGTTTAACAGGACAGGGTCTCTTCTACGAGCAGTACTTC.

The chain joins TRBV7-3 to TRBJ1-1; 8 positions match TRBD1. Germline CDR1 is SGHTA and CDR2 is FQGTGA. This CDR3 region has 13 residues. The V gene end was trimmed by 6 bases and the J gene end by 3 bases; junction bases not matched to a gene: 3. The CDR3 protein is CASRGQVYTEAFF. Here the CDR3 DNA reads TGTGCCAGCAGGGGACAGGTATACACTGAAGCTTTCTTT.